Listed here are 10 T cell receptor beta chains from one sample, sequenced in a study of shared T cell receptors in the human thymus. The protocol was immunoSEQ multiplex PCR, while the TCRdb copy is restricted to in-frame clones and leaves out a portion. The profile shows 700,000 or so clones, 80% to 90% of them singletons. This same sample was also part of a study on human thymus T cells.

The specimen was thymocytes. Receptors originate from a girl under three years old with a congenital heart defect.

The chain uses TRBV28 and TRBJ1-1, with a tentative D call TRBD1 (5 bases). The CDR3 spans 15 residues. Per germline, CDR1 MDHEN and CDR2 SYDVKM. Trimming stripped 2 bases from V and 4 bases from J, with 14 bases between. In DNA, the CDR3 is TGTGCCAGCAGTTTAGGGCAGGGAAGGGGCACTGAAGCTTTCTTT. Its translation: CASSLGQGRGTEAFF. Based on the CDR3 plus reference TRBV28 and TRBJ1-1, the full variable domain is DVKVTQSSRYLVKRTGEKVFLECVQDMDHENMFWYRQDPGLGLRLIYFSYDVKMKEKGDIPEGYSVSREKKERFSLILESASTNQTSMYLCASSLGQGRGTEAFFGQGTRLTVV.

Only one count was recorded for this clone. This sequence joins TRBV5-4 and TRBJ1-2; maybe TRBD1 (6 bases). The CDR3 has 14 amino acids. From germline, CDR1 is SGHNT and CDR2 YYREEE (reference sequence). V was pared by 0 bases and J by 4 bases, with 10 bases between. CDR3 sequence reads: CASSLATGIYGYTF. The CDR3 DNA reads TGTGCCAGCAGCTTGGCGACAGGAATCTATGGCTACACCTTC. Using reference TRBV5-4 and TRBJ1-2 for the parts outside the CDR3, the full variable domain is ETGVTQSPTHLIKTRGQQVTLRCSSQSGHNTVSWYQQALGQGPQFIFQYYREEENGRGNFPPRFSGLQFPNYSSELNVNALELDDSALYLCASSLATGIYGYTFGSGTRLTVV.

This rearrangement joins TRBV18 to TRBJ2-1; 10 positions agree with TRBD2. Per the germline V gene, CDR1 is KGHSH and CDR2 is LQKENI. This CDR3 contains 15 residues. Trimming cost V 6 bases and J 4 bases; bases outside gene matches: 6. In DNA form, the CDR3 reads TGTGCCAGCTCCCCTAGCGGGGGTGAGTACAATGAGCAGTTCTTC. The encoded protein is CASSPSGGEYNEQFF.

In its sample, this clone was seen once. The genes are TRBV5-6 and TRBJ1-1; D is undetermined. V was trimmed by 2 bases and J by 2 bases, leaving 13 bases between them. Germline CDR1 SGHDT, CDR2 YYEEEE. The CDR3 is 15 residues long. The CDR3 bases are TGTGCCAGCAGCTTTGTGAATCCTAGAAACACTGAAGCTTTCTTT. Amino acid sequence: CASSFVNPRNTEAFF.

The genes are TRBV7-2 and TRBJ1-1; unclear D gene. CDR1 and CDR2 (germline): SGHTA, FQGNSA. The length of the CDR3 is 13 residues. Trimming removed 3 bases at V and 11 bases at J, with 16 bases between. This CDR3 reads CASSFLEGRRAFF. DNA for the CDR3: TGTGCCAGCAGCTTCCTGGAGGGAAGGAGGGCTTTCTTT.

The chain recombines TRBV14 with TRBJ1-1; possibly TRBD1 for D (6 bases). Germline V gene data show CDR1 as SGHDN and CDR2 as FVKESK. The ends were cut back, 4 bases at V and 3 bases at J, with 12 bases in the middle. The CDR3 is 14 amino acids. The CDR3 DNA is TGTGCCAGCAGCCTCAGGGGTGGGGACACTGAAGCTTTCTTT. Its translation is CASSLRGGDTEAFF.

To note about this clone: The same CDR3 also results from other DNA sequences found in this sample. The V call is TRBV2, the J call TRBJ1-2; D gene unclear. Trimming removed 6 bases from V and 2 bases from J, with 16 bases in between. The germline V gene has CDR1 SNHLY and CDR2 FYNNEI. The CDR3 consists of 15 residues. The CDR3 spells CASRSGYHSNYGYTF. The DNA of the CDR3 is TGTGCCAGCAGGTCTGGGTACCATAGCAACTATGGCTACACCTTC.

The gene calls are TRBV5-1 and TRBJ2-7, with a tentative D call TRBD2 (5 bases). This CDR3 is 12 amino acids long. V lost 3 bases and J 6 bases, leaving 10 bases between the germline ends. Looked up from germline, CDR1 is SGHRS and CDR2 is YFSETQ. The CDR3 region has the DNA TGCGCCAGCAGCTACGGACTGGGCGAGCAGTACTTC. Translation gives CASSYGLGEQYF.

The rearrangement links TRBV4-1 to TRBJ2-6; 10 nucleotides agree with TRBD1. Trimming cost V 3 bases and J 0 bases; bases outside gene matches: 8. Looked up from germline, CDR1 is MGHRA and CDR2 is YSYEKL. The CDR3 covers 19 residues. CDR3 loop: CASSHLGQGSPSGANVLTF. The CDR3 DNA follows: TGCGCCAGCAGCCACTTGGGACAGGGGTCTCCCTCTGGGGCCAACGTCCTGACTTTC.

This chain joins TRBV2 and TRBJ1-6; D gene uncertain. V was clipped by 1 base and J by 9 bases, with 16 bases between them. The CDR3 runs to 16 residues. CDR1 and CDR2 from the germline V gene are SNHLY and FYNNEI. CDR3 nucleotide sequence: TGTGCCAGCAGTGAAGTTAACCCCCTTACGGGTTCACCCCTCCACTTT. This gives the protein CASSEVNPLTGSPLHF.